Listed below are T cell receptor beta chains from one sample, sequenced in a study of post-analysis software for immune sequencing data. TCRdb reprocessed the PCR reads via MiXCR and lists one record per CDR3 protein. The table shows about 800,000 distinct CDR3 sequences, with about 32% occurring only once. Material: blood. Receptors originate from a girl aged 10-17 years with multiple sclerosis. CDR3s include the opening cysteine and the closing phenylalanine or tryptophan. A D gene is named only where the DNA matches it firmly. Not every row has a clone size; where given, it reads once, few, many or a size class.

TRBV3-1	.	few	TRBJ2-3	TGTGCCAGCAGCCAAGGGCAGGGACGAGATACGCAGTATTTT	CASSQGQGRDTQYF
TRBV6-5	.	few	TRBJ2-1	TGTGCCAGCCATCGGTGGGGGCCTCGCCAAGAGACCCAGTTCTTC	CASHRWGPRQETQFF
TRBV2	.	.	TRBJ2-3	TGTGCCAGCAGTGAAGCGTTGTGGAGGTTT	CASSEALWRF
TRBV10-2	.	.	TRBJ2-5	TGCGCCAGCAGGGAGTCGAATTTTTTGGTGTCCCAGTACTTC	CASRESNFLVSQYF
TRBV5-1	.	.	TRBJ2-7	TGCGCCAGCAGCTTGCCCAATGACAGGTCAACCTACGAGCAGTACTTC	CASSLPNDRSTYEQYF
TRBV6-2/TRBV6-3	.	few	TRBJ1-1	TGTGCCAGCAGCAAGCTCACTGAAGCTTTCTTT	CASSKLTEAFF
TRBV5-1	.	.	TRBJ2-5	TGCGCCAGCAGCTTGGTTCCGGCCGTGAGGTGGGAGACCCAGTACTTC	CASSLVPAVRWETQYF
TRBV20-1	.	few	TRBJ1-1	TGCAGTGCTAGAGCCAACCCGAGGCCAGGCCGGTCTGAAGCTTTCTTT	CSARANPRPGRSEAFF
TRBV2	TRBD1	.	TRBJ1-5	TGTGCCAGCAGTGGTTTGGACAGGGTTGCCTATAGCAATCAGCCCCAGCATTTT	CASSGLDRVAYSNQPQHF
TRBV10-3	TRBD1	.	TRBJ1-1	TGTGCCACCAACACAGGGGCCTTTGACACTGAAGCTTTCTTT	CATNTGAFDTEAFF
TRBV28	TRBD1	.	TRBJ2-5	TGTGCCAGCAGTCGACAGGGGACAGGGGGTATTCATCAGTACTTC	CASSRQGTGGIHQYF
TRBV2	TRBD2	few	TRBJ2-5	TGTGCCAGCATTCCTAGACTAGCGGGAGAGACCCAGTACTTC	CASIPRLAGETQYF
TRBV28	.	.	TRBJ2-7	TGTGCCAGCAGTTCGGAACCGGGACACCGATACGAGCAGTACTTC	CASSSEPGHRYEQYF
TRBV13	TRBD2	few	TRBJ2-3	TGTGCCAGCAGCTCAGCCAGGACTAGCGGTACTAGCACAGATACGCAGTATTTT	CASSSARTSGTSTDTQYF
TRBV5-5	.	.	TRBJ2-1	TGTGCCAGCAGCTGGAGGGACAGCTCCTACAATGAGCAGTTCTTC	CASSWRDSSYNEQFF
TRBV2	TRBD1	.	TRBJ1-2	TGTGCCCTCCCCCGGACAGGGGGCAGAGGCTACACCTTC	CALPRTGGRGYTF
TRBV29-1	.	.	TRBJ2-1	TGCAGCGTTTCCGGAGAGCCCACCCTAAAATACAATGAGCAGTTCTTC	CSVSGEPTLKYNEQFF
TRBV24-1	.	.	TRBJ2-7	TGTGCCACCCGTGGTTGGAGGGACGAGCAGTACTTC	CATRGWRDEQYF
TRBV27	TRBD1	few	TRBJ1-4	TGTGCCAGCAGTTCCGGACAGGCGTCCCTGAATGAAAAACTGTTTTTT	CASSSGQASLNEKLFF
TRBV12-3/TRBV12-4	.	.	TRBJ2-6	TGTGCCAGCAGTAACCGGCCCACCGCTTACTCTGGGGCCAACGTCCTGACTTTC	CASSNRPTAYSGANVLTF
TRBV20-1	.	many	TRBJ2-1	TGCAGTGTTGAGCGGGTGACCTCCTACAATGAGCAGTTCTTC	CSVERVTSYNEQFF
TRBV12-3/TRBV12-4	.	few	TRBJ1-1	TGTGCCAGCAGTTTCAAGGGGGGTGGGGAAGCTTTCTTT	CASSFKGGGEAFF
TRBV19	.	few	TRBJ1-1	TGTGCCAGTAGTATATACCAGAACACTGAAGCTTTCTTT	CASSIYQNTEAFF
TRBV4-3	TRBD2	.	TRBJ2-5	TGCGCCAGCAGCCAAAACAGACTAGCGGGACCCCCCGGGGCGGAGACCCAGTACTTC	CASSQNRLAGPPGAETQYF
TRBV6-5	TRBD1	many	TRBJ2-5	TGTGCCAGCAGGACAGGGGGCAGGGAGACCCAGTACTTC	CASRTGGRETQYF
TRBV20-1	.	once	TRBJ2-7	TGCAGTGCTAGAGAAGCAGGAGGTTATGACGAGCAGTACTTC	CSAREAGGYDEQYF
TRBV7-2	.	few	TRBJ2-2	TGTGCCAGCAGCTTAGCACCGGCCCCCTCGAACACCGGGGAGCTGTTTTTT	CASSLAPAPSNTGELFF
TRBV7-2	.	few	TRBJ2-3	TGTGCCAGCAGCTTAGATGGCAGAAGCACAGATACGCAGTATTTT	CASSLDGRSTDTQYF
TRBV7-2	.	many	TRBJ2-7	TGTGCCAGCAGTTCAGGGTTGGGCTACGAGCAGTACTTC	CASSSGLGYEQYF
TRBV29-1	.	many	TRBJ2-3	TGCAGCGAACAAAGGGGCGGAGGAGATACGCAGTATTTT	CSEQRGGGDTQYF
TRBV12-3/TRBV12-4	TRBD1	.	TRBJ2-4	TGTGCCAGCAGTTGGGGACAGGGAGGGGAAATTCAGTACTTC	CASSWGQGGEIQYF
TRBV5-1	TRBD2	few	TRBJ2-1	TGCGCCAGCAGCCCTCAGACTAGCGGGGTTTACAATGAGCAGTTCTTC	CASSPQTSGVYNEQFF
TRBV2	TRBD1	.	TRBJ1-2	TGTGCCAGCACCACCAGAACCCGACAGGGCCCCCACTATGGCTACACCTTC	CASTTRTRQGPHYGYTF
TRBV4-1	.	few	TRBJ2-1	TGCGCCAGCAGCCAAGAAGGCTACCCCGGCCTAGATTTTGAGCAGTTCTTC	CASSQEGYPGLDFEQFF
TRBV7-2	.	many	TRBJ2-7	TGTGCCAGCAGCTACGGGGGTCTCTCCTACAAGCAGTACTTC	CASSYGGLSYKQYF
TRBV7-4	.	.	TRBJ2-7	TGTGCCAGCAGCGTCTTTTGGGTCGTCGGCTACGAGCAGTACTTC	CASSVFWVVGYEQYF
TRBV20-1	.	many	TRBJ2-1	TGCAGTGCTACCGCGGCGGGAAACAATGAGCAGTTCTTC	CSATAAGNNEQFF